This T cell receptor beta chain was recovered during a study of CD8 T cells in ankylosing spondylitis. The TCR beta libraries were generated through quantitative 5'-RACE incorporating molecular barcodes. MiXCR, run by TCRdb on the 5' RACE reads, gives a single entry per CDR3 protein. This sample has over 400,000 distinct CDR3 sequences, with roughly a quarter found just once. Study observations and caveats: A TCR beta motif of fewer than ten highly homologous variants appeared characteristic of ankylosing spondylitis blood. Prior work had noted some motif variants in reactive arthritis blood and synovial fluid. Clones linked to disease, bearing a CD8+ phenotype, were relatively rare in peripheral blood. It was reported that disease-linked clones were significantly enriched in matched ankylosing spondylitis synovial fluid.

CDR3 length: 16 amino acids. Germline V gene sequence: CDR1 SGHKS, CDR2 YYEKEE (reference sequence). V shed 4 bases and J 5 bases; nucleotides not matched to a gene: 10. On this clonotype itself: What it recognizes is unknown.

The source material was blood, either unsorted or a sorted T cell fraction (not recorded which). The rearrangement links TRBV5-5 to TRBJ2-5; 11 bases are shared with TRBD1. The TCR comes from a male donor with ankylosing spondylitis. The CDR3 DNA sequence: TGTGCCAGCAGCCGCTCGTGGACAGGGGGCGTGGAGACCCAGTACTTC. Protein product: CASSRSWTGGVETQYF. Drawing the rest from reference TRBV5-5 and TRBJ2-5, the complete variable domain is DAGVTQSPTHLIKTRGQQVTLRCSPISGHKSVSWYQQVLGQGPQFIFQYYEKEERGRGNFPDRFSARQFPNYSSELNVNALLLGDSALYLCASSRSWTGGVETQYFGPGTRLLVL.